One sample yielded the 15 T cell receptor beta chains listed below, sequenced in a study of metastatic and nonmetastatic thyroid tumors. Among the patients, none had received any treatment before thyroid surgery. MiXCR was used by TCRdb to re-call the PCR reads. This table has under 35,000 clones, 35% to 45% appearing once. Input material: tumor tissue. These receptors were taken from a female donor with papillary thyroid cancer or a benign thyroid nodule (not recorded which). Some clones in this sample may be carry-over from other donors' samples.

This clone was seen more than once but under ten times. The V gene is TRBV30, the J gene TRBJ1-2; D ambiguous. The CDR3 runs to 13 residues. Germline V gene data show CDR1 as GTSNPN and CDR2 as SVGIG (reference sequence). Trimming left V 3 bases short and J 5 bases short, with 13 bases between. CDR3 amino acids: CAWSSLVHYGYTF. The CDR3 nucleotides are TGTGCCTGGAGCAGCCTTGTGCATTATGGCTACACCTTC.

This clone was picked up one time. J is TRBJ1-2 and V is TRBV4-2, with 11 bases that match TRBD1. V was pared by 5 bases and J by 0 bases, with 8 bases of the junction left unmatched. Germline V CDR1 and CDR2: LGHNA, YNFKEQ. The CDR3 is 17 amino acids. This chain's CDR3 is CASSKDRGRLANYGYTF. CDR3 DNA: TGTGCCAGCAGCAAGGACAGGGGGCGACTGGCTAACTATGGCTACACCTTC.

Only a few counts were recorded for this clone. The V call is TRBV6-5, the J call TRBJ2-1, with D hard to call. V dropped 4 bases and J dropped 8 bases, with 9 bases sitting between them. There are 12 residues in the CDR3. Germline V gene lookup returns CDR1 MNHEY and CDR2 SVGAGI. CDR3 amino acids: CASSSPGDEQFF. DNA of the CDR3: TGTGCCAGCAGTTCACCTGGGGATGAGCAGTTCTTC.

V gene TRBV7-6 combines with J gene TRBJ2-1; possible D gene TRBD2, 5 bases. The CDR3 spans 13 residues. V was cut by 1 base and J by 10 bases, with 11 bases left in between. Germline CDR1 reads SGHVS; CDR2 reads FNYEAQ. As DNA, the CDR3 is TGTGCCAGCAGCTTAGTCGGGGAGCGGGAGCAGTTCTTC. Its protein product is CASSLVGEREQFF.

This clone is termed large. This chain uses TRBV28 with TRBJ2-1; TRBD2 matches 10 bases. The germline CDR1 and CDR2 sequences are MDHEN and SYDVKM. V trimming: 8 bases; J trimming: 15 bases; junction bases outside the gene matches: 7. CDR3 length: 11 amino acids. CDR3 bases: TGTGCCAGCGAAGGTAGCGGGAGGAGGTTCTTC. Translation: CASEGSGRRFF.

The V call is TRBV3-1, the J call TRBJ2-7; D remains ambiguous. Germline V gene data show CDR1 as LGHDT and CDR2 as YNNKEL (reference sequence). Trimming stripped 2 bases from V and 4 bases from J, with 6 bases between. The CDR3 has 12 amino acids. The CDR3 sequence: CASSQSQYEQYF. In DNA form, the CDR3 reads TGTGCCAGCAGCCAATCACAGTACGAGCAGTACTTC.

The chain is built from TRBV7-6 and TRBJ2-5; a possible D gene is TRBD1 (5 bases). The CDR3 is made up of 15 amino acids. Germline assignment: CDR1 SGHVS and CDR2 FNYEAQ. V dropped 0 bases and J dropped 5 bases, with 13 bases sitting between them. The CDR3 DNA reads TGTGCCAGCAGCTTAGCGTCAGGGTTCAGGGAGACCCAGTACTTC. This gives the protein CASSLASGFRETQYF.

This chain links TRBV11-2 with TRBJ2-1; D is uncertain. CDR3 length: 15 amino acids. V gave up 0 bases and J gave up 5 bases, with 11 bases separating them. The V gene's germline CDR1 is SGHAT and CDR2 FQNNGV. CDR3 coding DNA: TGTGCCAGCAGCTTAGAAACCGGGTTCAACAATGAGCAGTTCTTC. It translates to CASSLETGFNNEQFF.

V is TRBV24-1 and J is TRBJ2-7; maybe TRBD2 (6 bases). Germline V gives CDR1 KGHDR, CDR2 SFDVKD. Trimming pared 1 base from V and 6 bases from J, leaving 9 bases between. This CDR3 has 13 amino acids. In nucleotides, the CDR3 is TGTGCCACCAGTGATTTCCCCGGGAGCGAGCAGTACTTC. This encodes CATSDFPGSEQYF.

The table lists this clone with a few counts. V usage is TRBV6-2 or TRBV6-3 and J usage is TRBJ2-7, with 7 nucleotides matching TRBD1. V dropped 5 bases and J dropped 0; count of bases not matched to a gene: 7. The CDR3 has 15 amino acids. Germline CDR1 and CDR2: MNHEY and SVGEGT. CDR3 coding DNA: TGTGCCAGCAGTCCCGACAGGGCCAGCTCCTACGAGCAGTACTTC. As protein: CASSPDRASSYEQYF.

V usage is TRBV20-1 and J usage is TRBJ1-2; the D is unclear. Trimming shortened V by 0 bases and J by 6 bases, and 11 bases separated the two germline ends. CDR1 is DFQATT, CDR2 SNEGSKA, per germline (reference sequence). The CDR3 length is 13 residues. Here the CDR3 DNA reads TGCAGTGCTAGAGATATAGGTGGGGATGGCTACACCTTC. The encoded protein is CSARDIGGDGYTF.

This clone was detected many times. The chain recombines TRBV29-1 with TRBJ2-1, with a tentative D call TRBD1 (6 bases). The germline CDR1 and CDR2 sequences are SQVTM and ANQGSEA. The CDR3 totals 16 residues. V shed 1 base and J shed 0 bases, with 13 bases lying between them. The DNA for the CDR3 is TGCAGCGTTGAAGCTCCTGACAGGACCTCCTACAATGAGCAGTTCTTC. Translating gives CSVEAPDRTSYNEQFF.

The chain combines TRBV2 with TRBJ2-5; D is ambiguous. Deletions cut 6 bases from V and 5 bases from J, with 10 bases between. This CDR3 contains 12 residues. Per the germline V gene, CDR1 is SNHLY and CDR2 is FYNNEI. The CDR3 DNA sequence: TGTGCCAGCAGGGGCCCAAGCGAGACCCAGTACTTC. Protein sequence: CASRGPSETQYF.

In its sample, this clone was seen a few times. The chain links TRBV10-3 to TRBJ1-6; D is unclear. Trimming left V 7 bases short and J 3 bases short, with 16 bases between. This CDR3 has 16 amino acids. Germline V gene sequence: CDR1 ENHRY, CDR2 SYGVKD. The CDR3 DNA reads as TGTGCCATCATTTACGGGAGTGAAGGCTATAATTCACCCCTCCACTTT. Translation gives CAIIYGSEGYNSPLHF.

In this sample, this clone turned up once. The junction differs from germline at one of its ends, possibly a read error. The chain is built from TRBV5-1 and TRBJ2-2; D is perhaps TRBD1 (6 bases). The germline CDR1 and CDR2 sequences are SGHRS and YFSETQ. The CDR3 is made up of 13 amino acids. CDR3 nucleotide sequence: TGCGCCAGCAGCTTCGGGGACACCGGGGAGCCGTTTTTT. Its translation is CASSFGDTGEPFF.